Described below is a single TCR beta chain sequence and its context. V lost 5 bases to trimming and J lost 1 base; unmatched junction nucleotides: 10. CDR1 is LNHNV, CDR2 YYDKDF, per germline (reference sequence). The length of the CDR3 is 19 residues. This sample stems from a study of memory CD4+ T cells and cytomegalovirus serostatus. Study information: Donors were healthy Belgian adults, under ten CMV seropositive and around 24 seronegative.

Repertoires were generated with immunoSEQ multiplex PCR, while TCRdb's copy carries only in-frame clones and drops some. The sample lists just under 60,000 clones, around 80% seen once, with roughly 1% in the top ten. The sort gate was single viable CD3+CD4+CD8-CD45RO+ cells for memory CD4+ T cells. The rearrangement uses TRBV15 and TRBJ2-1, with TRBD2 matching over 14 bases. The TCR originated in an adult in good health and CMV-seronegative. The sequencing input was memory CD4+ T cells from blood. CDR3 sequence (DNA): TGTGCCACCAGCTCCCCGGGACTAGCGGGAGCCAAATCCTACAATGAGCAGTTCTTC. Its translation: CATSSPGLAGAKSYNEQFF.